Below, one T cell receptor (beta chain) is given with its context. This sample was included in a study of OX40 agonist ivuxolimab in advanced cancers. The table came from immunoSEQ multiplex PCR; TCRdb's copy has only in-frame clones and leaves some out. The profile shows 80,000 to 100,000 clones, approximately 94% of them singletons. The CDR3 consists of 12 residues. Trimming took off 3 bases at V and 7 bases at J, with 5 bases between the two ends. Germline V gene lookup returns CDR1 SGHNT and CDR2 YYREEE (reference sequence). The source of this sequence is an adult with an advanced solid tumor such as melanoma, head and neck, liver or kidney cancer. Material: CD4+ or CD8+ T cells sorted from blood, obtained in a trial of the OX40 agonist ivuxolimab. The gene calls are TRBV5-4 and TRBJ1-6; D perhaps matches TRBD1 (5 bases). The CDR3, as DNA: TGTGCCAGCAGCTGGGGGAATTCACCCCTCCACTTT. Amino acids: CASSWGNSPLHF.